This T cell receptor (beta chain) came from a study of vaccination and CD4 T cells after COVID-19. Regarding treatment: roughly 10-day PBMC culture with coronavirus spike peptide pools or control peptides (ViraFEST assay). Prior to the COVID-19 pandemic (2011-2018), the unexposed donor's CD4+ T cells were collected. General study points: Convalescent patients saw a median about 90% of their reactive clones show up only after vaccination.

The Oncomine TCR Beta short-read assay was what sequenced the DNA obtained from cultured CD4+ T cells. TCRdb itself ran the PCR reads through MiXCR, one entry per CDR3 protein. The sample includes some 7,000 distinct CDR3 sequences, roughly 41% of them seen just once. Points on this clonotype: Its antigen remains unidentified. Its ends do not fully match the called genes, so a read error is possible.

The receptor was isolated from a human donor in good health. Sequencing was done on a sample of CD4+ T cells from blood, cultured in vitro.

This chain's CDR3 is CASNKGQNSEAFF. The CDR3, as DNA: TGTGCCAGCAACAAGGGGCAGAACTCTGAAGCTTTCTTT. This rearrangement joins TRBV7-9 to TRBJ1-1; D is possibly TRBD1 (5 bases). The CDR3 spans 13 residues. The V gene's germline CDR1 is SEHNR and CDR2 FQNEAQ (reference sequence).